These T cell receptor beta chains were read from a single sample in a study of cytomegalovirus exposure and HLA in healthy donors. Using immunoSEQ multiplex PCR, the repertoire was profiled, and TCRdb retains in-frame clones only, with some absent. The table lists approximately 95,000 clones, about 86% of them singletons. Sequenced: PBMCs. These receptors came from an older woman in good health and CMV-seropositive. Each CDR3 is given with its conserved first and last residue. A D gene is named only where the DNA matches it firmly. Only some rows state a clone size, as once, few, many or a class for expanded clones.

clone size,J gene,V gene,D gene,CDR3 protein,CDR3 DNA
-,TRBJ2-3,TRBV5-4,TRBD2,CASSRGLAGGPGTDTQYF,TGTGCCAGCAGCCGGGGACTAGCGGGAGGGCCGGGCACAGATACGCAGTATTTT
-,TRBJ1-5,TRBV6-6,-,CASSYRQLSNQPQHF,TGTGCCAGCAGTTACCGACAGCTTAGCAATCAGCCCCAGCATTTT
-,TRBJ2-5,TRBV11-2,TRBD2,CASSPSGGGETQYF,TGTGCCAGCAGCCCTAGTGGGGGGGGAGAGACCCAGTACTTC
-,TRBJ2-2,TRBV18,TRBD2,CASSPQSGAPGELFF,TGTGCCAGCTCACCACAGAGCGGGGCTCCCGGGGAGCTGTTTTTT
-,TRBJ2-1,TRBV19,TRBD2,CASRSLAGYNEQFF,TGTGCCAGTAGAAGCCTAGCGGGGTACAATGAGCAGTTCTTC
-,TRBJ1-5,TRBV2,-,CASSLRQSNQPQHF,TGTGCCAGCAGTCTTAGACAGAGCAATCAGCCCCAGCATTTT
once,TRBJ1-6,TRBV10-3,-,CAISGSGGDNSPLHF,TGTGCCATCAGTGGCTCGGGAGGGGATAATTCACCCCTCCACTTT
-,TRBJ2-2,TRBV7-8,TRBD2,CASSSLAGGNTGELFF,TGTGCCAGCAGCTCCTTAGCGGGAGGCAACACCGGGGAGCTGTTTTTT
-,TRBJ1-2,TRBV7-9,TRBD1,CASSLGDRNYGYTF,TGTGCCAGCAGCCTTGGGGACAGAAACTATGGCTACACCTTC
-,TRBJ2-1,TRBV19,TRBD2,CASKGRENYNEQFF,TGTGCCAGCAAGGGGCGGGAGAACTACAATGAGCAGTTCTTC
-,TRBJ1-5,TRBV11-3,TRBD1,CASSPPDRENSNQPQHF,TGTGCCAGCAGCCCTCCGGACAGGGAAAATAGCAATCAGCCCCAGCATTTT
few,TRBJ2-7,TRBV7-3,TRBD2,CASSISSGPYEQYF,TGTGCCAGCAGCATCTCTAGCGGACCCTACGAGCAGTACTTC
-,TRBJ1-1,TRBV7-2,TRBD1,CASSLAQGAYTEAFF,TGTGCCAGCAGCTTAGCGCAGGGGGCTTACACTGAAGCTTTCTTT
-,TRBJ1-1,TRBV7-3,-,CASSLMGASSEAFF,TGTGCCAGCAGCTTAATGGGGGCGTCCTCTGAAGCTTTCTTT
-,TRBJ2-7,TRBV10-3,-,CASRGGPEQYF,TGTGCCTCTAGGGGGGGACCCGAGCAGTACTTC
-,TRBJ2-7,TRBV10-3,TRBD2,CAISDPREGGYEQYF,TGTGCCATCAGTGATCCCCGGGAGGGCGGCTACGAGCAGTACTTC
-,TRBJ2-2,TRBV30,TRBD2,CAWSVLAGVGGELFF,TGTGCCTGGAGTGTTCTAGCGGGAGTCGGCGGGGAGCTGTTTTTT
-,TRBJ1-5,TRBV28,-,CASRPDSVNQPQHF,TGTGCCAGCAGGCCGGACAGCGTTAATCAGCCCCAGCATTTT
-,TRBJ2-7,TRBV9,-,CASSPPGTVSSYEQYF,TGTGCCAGCAGCCCCCCCGGGACTGTGAGCTCCTACGAGCAGTACTTC
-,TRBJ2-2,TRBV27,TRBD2,CASSYREGLGELFF,TGTGCCAGCAGTTATCGGGAGGGCCTGGGGGAGCTGTTTTTT
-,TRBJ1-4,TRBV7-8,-,CASSLLRAGSEKLFF,TGTGCCAGCAGCTTGCTAAGGGCGGGTAGTGAAAAACTGTTTTTT
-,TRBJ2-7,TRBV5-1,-,CASSLPGATPDITYEQYF,TGCGCCAGCAGCTTGCCGGGAGCTACCCCCGACATCACCTACGAGCAGTACTTC
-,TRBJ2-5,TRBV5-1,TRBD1,CASSLGPGGPQTQYF,TGCGCCAGCAGCTTGGGGCCAGGGGGACCACAGACCCAGTACTTC
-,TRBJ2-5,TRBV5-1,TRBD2,CASSFRAGGEETQYF,TGCGCCAGCAGCTTCCGGGCGGGAGGTGAAGAGACCCAGTACTTC
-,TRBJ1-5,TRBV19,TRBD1,CASSKQGSWNQPQHF,TGTGCCAGTAGTAAACAGGGGAGTTGGAATCAGCCCCAGCATTTT
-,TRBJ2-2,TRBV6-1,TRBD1,CASSEAGTGTGELFF,TGTGCCAGCAGTGAAGCAGGGACAGGGACCGGGGAGCTGTTTTTT
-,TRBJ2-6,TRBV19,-,CASSINGGVGANVLTF,TGTGCCAGTAGTATCAACGGCGGGGTTGGGGCCAACGTCCTGACTTTC
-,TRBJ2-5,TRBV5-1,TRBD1,CASSLVWDRGQETQYF,TGCGCCAGCAGCTTGGTTTGGGACAGGGGACAAGAGACCCAGTACTTC
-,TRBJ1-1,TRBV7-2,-,CASSLGIRAGRGEAFF,TGTGCCAGCAGCTTAGGGATCAGGGCAGGGCGGGGTGAAGCTTTCTTT